One sample yielded the 13 T cell receptor beta chains listed below, sequenced in a study of long-term antiretroviral therapy in people with HIV. The assay used was immunoSEQ (version v3.0), run at survey level. Clones were sequenced by immunoSEQ multiplex PCR, and TCRdb holds only the in-frame ones, with some missing. This sample has tens of thousands of clones; more than 80% occur once, and the top ten carry around 4.5%. The specimen comprised unsorted PBMCs, sampled about 5.2 years after starting antiretroviral therapy. All receptors come from a middle-aged woman with HIV.

The chain recombines TRBV5-4 with TRBJ1-5, with 10 bases that match TRBD1. The CDR3 contains 14 residues. CDR1 is SGHNT and CDR2 is YYREEE in the germline V gene (reference sequence). The junction had 1 base not matched to a gene; V was cut back by 0 bases and J by 7 bases. The CDR3 nucleotides are TGTGCCAGCAGCTTGGGGGGACAGGGGCAGCCCCAGCATTTT. Translating gives CASSLGGQGQPQHF. The full variable domain, completed using reference TRBV5-4 and TRBJ1-5, is ETGVTQSPTHLIKTRGQQVTLRCSSQSGHNTVSWYQQALGQGPQFIFQYYREEENGRGNFPPRFSGLQFPNYSSELNVNALELDDSALYLCASSLGGQGQPQHFGDGTRLSIL.

This clone was found a few times. V is TRBV27 and J is TRBJ2-3, with 9 bases lining up with TRBD2. Trimming cost V 5 bases and J 5 bases; bases outside gene matches: 20. CDR1 and CDR2 from the germline V gene are MNHEY and SMNVEV (reference sequence). This CDR3 region has 19 residues. This CDR3 reads CASSRFLSPVAGEGDTQYF. The DNA of the CDR3 is TGTGCCAGCAGTCGCTTCTTATCCCCTGTAGCGGGGGAGGGAGATACGCAGTATTTT.

J is TRBJ2-7 and V is TRBV12-1; TRBD2 reflects the table's D call only, with no check against the DNA. TRBV12-1 has pseudogene status. The CDR3 consists of 15 residues. CDR3: CASSFALAGGYEQYF. In nucleotides, the CDR3 is TGTGCCAGCAGCTTTGCCCTAGCGGGGGGTTACGAGCAGTACTTC.

This clone was counted a single time. This rearrangement joins TRBV30 to TRBJ1-1; D ambiguous. V lost 0 bases and J 4 bases, leaving 6 bases between the germline ends. This CDR3 is 12 amino acids long. CDR1 and CDR2 from the germline V gene are GTSNPN and SVGIG (reference sequence). CDR3: CAWSVGSTEAFF. CDR3 nucleotide sequence: TGTGCCTGGAGTGTGGGTTCCACTGAAGCTTTCTTT.

The table lists this clone with a count of one. This chain uses TRBV5-6 with TRBJ2-1; D is unresolved. Trimming shortened V by 7 bases and J by 5 bases, and 10 bases separated the two germline ends. The germline gives CDR1 SGHDT, CDR2 YYEEEE. CDR3 length: 12 amino acids. The DNA of the CDR3 is TGTGCCAGCGGCCTATACGACAATGAGCAGTTCTTC. This sequence encodes CASGLYDNEQFF.

This sequence joins TRBV7-2 and TRBJ2-1; D is possibly TRBD1 or TRBD2 (6 bases each). The CDR3 consists of 14 residues. Germline CDR1 is SGHTA and CDR2 is FQGNSA. Trimming took off 5 bases at V and 7 bases at J, with 15 bases between the two ends. The CDR3 DNA follows: TGTGCCAGCAGCCCAATTTGGGGGGCAAATGAGCAGTTCTTC. Its translation: CASSPIWGANEQFF.

This rearrangement joins TRBV19 to TRBJ2-5; no clear D. The V end lost 3 bases, the J end lost 3 bases, and 2 bases lay between the germline ends. The germline gives CDR1 LNHDA, CDR2 SQIVND (reference sequence). This CDR3 contains 11 residues. CDR3 nucleotide sequence: TGTGCCAGTAGTATGAAAGAGACCCAGTACTTC. Translating gives CASSMKETQYF. Based on the CDR3 plus reference TRBV19 and TRBJ2-5, the full variable domain is DGGITQSPKYLFRKEGQNVTLSCEQNLNHDAMYWYRQDPGQGLRLIYYSQIVNDFQKGDIAEGYSVSREKKESFPLTVTSAQKNPTAFYLCASSMKETQYFGPGTRLLVL.

The chain combines TRBV5-1 with TRBJ2-7, with D possibly matching TRBD1 (5 bases). This CDR3 region has 13 residues. CDR1 SGHRS and CDR2 YFSETQ come from the germline V gene. Deletions cut 4 bases from V and 5 bases from J, with 13 bases between. CDR3 sequence reads: CASSPRAGNEQYF. The CDR3 coding sequence is TGCGCCAGCAGCCCCAGGGCAGGGAACGAGCAGTACTTC.

V usage is TRBV6-1 and J usage is TRBJ2-2, with D maybe TRBD1 (6 bases). Trimming removed 3 bases at V and 4 bases at J, with 12 bases between. The germline gives CDR1 MNHNS, CDR2 SASEGT. The CDR3 consists of 15 residues. The CDR3 sequence: CASSEYSRGTGELFF. CDR3 DNA sequence: TGTGCCAGCAGTGAGTACTCCAGGGGCACCGGGGAGCTGTTTTTT.

This sequence joins TRBV7-9 and TRBJ2-3, with TRBD2 matching 15 bases. Germline loops: CDR1 SEHNR, CDR2 FQNEAQ (reference sequence). The CDR3 is 16 residues long. Unmatched junction bases numbered 4, after V lost 5 bases and J lost 4 bases. CDR3 sequence (DNA): TGTGCCAGCAGCATCGGGACTAGCGGGAGGTCAGATACGCAGTATTTT. Protein: CASSIGTSGRSDTQYF.

The table lists this clone with a count of one. The chain recombines TRBV5-4 with TRBJ2-4; the match to TRBD1 covers 10 bases. Germline CDR1 is SGHNT and CDR2 is YYREEE (reference sequence). CDR3 length equals 13 residues. The J segment lost 7 bases and the V segment lost 5 bases, leaving 3 bases of the junction unmatched. The CDR3 DNA sequence: TGTGCCAGCAGTTGGGGACAGGGGAACATTCAGTACTTC. Amino acid sequence: CASSWGQGNIQYF.

This clone occurred once. This sequence joins TRBV5-1 and TRBJ2-3, with 12 bases identical to TRBD1. After removal of 0 bases from V and 6 bases from J, the junction contained 5 bases not matched to a gene. Germline values: CDR1 SGHRS, CDR2 YFSETQ. The CDR3 loop spans 16 amino acids. The DNA for the CDR3 is TGCGCCAGCAGCTTGGAGGGACAGGGGGCGGTTGATACGCAGTATTTT. It translates to CASSLEGQGAVDTQYF.

This clone has only one observation. This chain connects TRBV6-1 to TRBJ1-2; D gene uncertain. Germline V gene data show CDR1 as MNHNS and CDR2 as SASEGT. Trimming took 3 bases from V and 3 from J, leaving 8 bases between them. The CDR3 has 13 amino acids. CDR3 nucleotides: TGTGCCAGCAGTGACCCTTTTTACTATGGCTACACCTTC. Translation: CASSDPFYYGYTF.